A single sample gave rise to the 2 T cell receptor beta chains below, sequenced in a study of vaccination and CD4 T cells after COVID-19. For these receptors, no antigen is known. The assay that was used to sequence DNA from cultured CD4+ T cells was the Oncomine TCR Beta short-read assay. Via MiXCR, TCRdb re-called the PCR reads, giving one row per CDR3 protein. The data hold 15,000 to 25,000 distinct CDR3 sequences, with approximately 40% observed a single time. This sample's treatment: roughly ten-day PBMC culture with coronavirus spike peptide pools or control peptides (ViraFEST assay). Sequences were obtained from cultured CD4+ T cells from blood. These receptors came from a human donor with COVID-19.

This chain connects TRBV28 to TRBJ1-4; D is perhaps TRBD1 (5 bases). This CDR3 is built from 13 residues. The germline V and J ends were trimmed by 7 bases and 5 bases, with 11 bases remaining between them. From germline, CDR1 is MDHEN and CDR2 SYDVKM. CDR3 coding DNA: TGTGCCAGCACCCTCGGGGGAAATGAAAAACTGTTTTTT. Its translation is CASTLGGNEKLFF.

J is TRBJ1-6 and V is TRBV20-1; unclear D gene. This CDR3 has 14 residues. V gave up 6 bases and J gave up 7 bases, with 16 bases separating them. Per germline, CDR1 DFQATT and CDR2 SNEGSKA (reference sequence). The CDR3 here is CSARGGERNSPLHF. For the CDR3, the DNA is TGCAGTGCCCGAGGCGGGGAAAGAAATTCACCCCTCCACTTT.